The source of this T cell receptor beta chain is a study of blood T cell repertoires in COVID-19. Under the authors' procedure: Amplification of reference gene primers was used by the study to estimate nucleated cell counts. Sequenced by immunoSEQ multiplex PCR; TCRdb stores in-frame clones only, minus some. The V and J calls and the clone size are those of that table, but D and trimming were determined from the DNA. This sample carries around 400,000 clones, around 87% of them seen once, and the ten largest clones take roughly 2%. The CDR3 covers 13 residues. Trimming at V came to 10 bases and at J to 11 bases, leaving 6 bases not matched to a gene. In germline, CDR1 is LNHDA, CDR2 SQIVND (reference sequence).

V is TRBV19 and J is TRBJ1-6; 12 positions agree with TRBD1. This TCR came from a woman between 55 and 75 years old with COVID-19, enrolled during active disease. The specimen was peripheral blood. The CDR3 DNA is TGTGCCACCTCGGGACAGGGGGCAACACCCCTCCACTTT. Its translation: CATSGQGATPLHF.